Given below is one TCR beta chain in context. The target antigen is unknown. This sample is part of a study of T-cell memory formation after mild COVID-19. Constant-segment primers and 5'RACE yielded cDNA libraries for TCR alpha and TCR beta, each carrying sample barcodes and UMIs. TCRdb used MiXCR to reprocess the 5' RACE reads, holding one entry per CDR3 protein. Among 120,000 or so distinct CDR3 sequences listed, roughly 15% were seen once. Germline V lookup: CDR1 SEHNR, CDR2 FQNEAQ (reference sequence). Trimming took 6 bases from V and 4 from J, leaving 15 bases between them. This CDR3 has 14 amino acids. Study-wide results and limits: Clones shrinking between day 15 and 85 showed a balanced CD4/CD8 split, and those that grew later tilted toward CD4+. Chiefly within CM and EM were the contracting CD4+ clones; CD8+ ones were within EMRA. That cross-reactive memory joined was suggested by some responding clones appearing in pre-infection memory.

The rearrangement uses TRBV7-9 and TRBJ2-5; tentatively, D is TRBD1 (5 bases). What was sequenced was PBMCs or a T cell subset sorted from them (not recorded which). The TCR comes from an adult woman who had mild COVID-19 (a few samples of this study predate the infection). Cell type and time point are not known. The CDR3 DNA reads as TGTGCCAGCAGTCCAGATGTAGGGGTAGAGACCCAGTACTTC. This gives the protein CASSPDVGVETQYF.